The source of this TCR beta chain is a study of blood T cells in healthy people across ages. On this clonotype: Its antigen is still unknown.

Germline CDR1 SGHRS, CDR2 YFSETQ. The CDR3 consists of 14 residues. Trimming removed 4 bases at V and 7 bases at J, with 17 bases between. Then a second PCR, running roughly 7 to 11 cycles, was carried out with a sample-barcoded 5' primer and a J-beta primer mix. All cDNA molecules were each tagged by a template-switch adaptor with 12 random nucleotides. MiXCR was run by TCRdb on the 5' RACE reads, yielding one entry per CDR3 protein. The sample yields some 760,000 distinct CDR3 sequences, roughly 25% seen once. Overall study findings and caveats: More naive CD4+ cells and higher diversity were found in long-lived than in aged donors.

These sequences were also reported in another study, on T cells of mothers and their children.

Material for sequencing was blood. The gene calls are TRBV5-1 and TRBJ1-1, with a tentative D call TRBD1 (5 bases). The receptor was isolated from a boy between 10 and 17 years old in good health. CDR3 residues: CASSLGWGADEAFF. CDR3 sequence (DNA): TGCGCCAGCAGCCTGGGTTGGGGCGCAGATGAAGCTTTCTTT.